The 23 T cell receptor beta chains below all came from one sample that was sequenced in a study of blood T cell repertoires in COVID-19. The method was immunoSEQ multiplex PCR; TCRdb's version includes in-frame clones alone and lacks a portion of them. The sample contains approximately 220,000 clones, roughly 85% of which appear only once. Specimen: peripheral blood. These receptors all come from a man aged 45-60 years who had recovered from COVID-19.

This chain uses TRBV19 with TRBJ2-3; 9 nucleotides match TRBD1. Per the germline V gene, CDR1 is LNHDA and CDR2 is SQIVND (reference sequence). V trimming: 5 bases; J trimming: 0 bases; junction bases outside the gene matches: 3. There are 15 residues in the CDR3. The CDR3 sequence: CASSFGTGSTDTQYF. As DNA, the CDR3 is TGTGCCAGTAGTTTCGGGACAGGGAGCACAGATACGCAGTATTTT.

The chain couples TRBV3-1 (or the pseudogene TRBV3-2) to TRBJ2-3, with 9 bases identical to TRBD2. There are 16 residues in the CDR3. CDR1 and CDR2 (germline): LGHDT, YNNKEL (reference sequence). Losses at the gene ends were 1 base for V and 6 bases for J; bases not matched to a gene: 8. CDR3 region: CASSQVLGGRVDTQYF. Here the CDR3 DNA reads TGTGCCAGCAGCCAAGTGTTGGGCGGGAGGGTGGATACGCAGTATTTT.

The rearrangement links TRBV5-1 to TRBJ2-3; 10 bases match TRBD2. Germline V CDR1 and CDR2: SGHRS, YFSETQ. V lost 0 bases and J lost 1; bases outside the gene matches: 5. This CDR3 is built from 17 residues. This CDR3 is CASSLESGRGGTDTQYF. The DNA of the CDR3 is TGCGCCAGCAGCTTGGAAAGCGGGAGGGGGGGCACAGATACGCAGTATTTT. Using reference TRBV5-1 and TRBJ2-3 for the parts outside the CDR3, the full variable domain is KAGVTQTPRYLIKTRGQQVTLSCSPISGHRSVSWYQQTPGQGLQFLFEYFSETQRNKGNFPGRFSGRQFSNSRSEMNVSTLELGDSALYLCASSLESGRGGTDTQYFGPGTRLTVL.

The genes are TRBV29-1 and TRBJ2-3; weak D call: TRBD2 (7 bases). Trimming cost V 5 bases and J 1 base, with 16 bases left between them. Per germline, CDR1 SQVTM and CDR2 ANQGSEA. The CDR3 contains 15 residues. The CDR3 is CSVSNGGRGTDTQYF. As DNA, the CDR3 is TGCAGCGTTTCAAACGGGGGGCGAGGCACAGATACGCAGTATTTT.

This clone was recorded at least ten times. J is TRBJ2-7 and V is TRBV10-1; TRBD1 aligns across 7 bases. The CDR3 consists of 19 residues. V lost 8 bases and J lost 2; bases outside the gene matches: 24. Germline V lookup: CDR1 WNHNN, CDR2 SYGVQD (reference sequence). Here the CDR3 DNA reads TGCGCCAGCCCCCCTTTCCCCCAAAGATCGACAGGGTTCACCTACGAGCAGTACTTC. Translation gives CASPPFPQRSTGFTYEQYF.

The rearrangement uses TRBV6-2 or TRBV6-3 and TRBJ2-1; 13 bases align to TRBD2. The CDR3 has 16 amino acids. Germline V gives CDR1 MNHEY, CDR2 SVGEGT. J gave up 8 bases and V 2 bases, and 6 bases lay outside the gene matches. The DNA of the CDR3 is TGTGCCAGCAGTTACCCGGGACTAGCGGGGACCTATGAGCAGTTCTTC. Encoded protein: CASSYPGLAGTYEQFF.

This clone appeared a single time. The CDR3 DNA is TGTGCCTGGAGTGCGCTCCTGGGGAGTGGCTACACCTTC. Translated, it gives CAWSALLGSGYTF. This chain connects TRBV30 to TRBJ1-2; D is uncertain. The CDR3 covers 13 residues. CDR1 and CDR2 from the germline V gene are GTSNPN and SVGIG (reference sequence). Trimming took 1 base from V and 7 from J, leaving 13 bases between them.

The genes are TRBV30 and TRBJ2-5, with 7 bases aligning to TRBD1. With 1 base clipped from V and 1 base from J, the junction kept 9 bases outside the gene matches. CDR3 size: 16 residues. Germline V gives CDR1 GTSNPN, CDR2 SVGIG (reference sequence). CDR3: CAWSEGPRGIQETQYF. For the CDR3, the DNA is TGTGCCTGGAGTGAAGGGCCCAGGGGGATCCAAGAGACCCAGTACTTC.

J is TRBJ2-7 and V is TRBV28, with TRBD1 matching 11 bases. V shed 7 bases, J shed 2 bases, and the junction held 7 bases outside the gene matches. The germline CDR1 and CDR2 sequences are MDHEN and SYDVKM. There are 15 residues in the CDR3. The CDR3 coding sequence is TGTGCCAGCAACGGACCGGGACAGGGGGCCTACGAGCAGTACTTC. This translates into CASNGPGQGAYEQYF.

This chain connects TRBV7-2 to TRBJ1-5; 7 nucleotides line up with TRBD1. The CDR3 is made up of 14 amino acids. CDR1 SGHTA and CDR2 FQGNSA come from the germline V gene. With 1 base clipped from V and 7 bases from J, the junction kept 4 bases outside the gene matches. In DNA, the CDR3 is TGTGCCAGCAGCTTAGGACAGGGTGTCCAGCCCCAGCATTTT. Its translation is CASSLGQGVQPQHF.

The rearrangement links TRBV29-1 to TRBJ1-6; perhaps TRBD1 as D (5 bases). Trimming took off 6 bases at V and 7 bases at J, with 16 bases between the two ends. Looked up from germline, CDR1 is SQVTM and CDR2 is ANQGSEA. The CDR3 loop spans 14 amino acids. For the CDR3, the DNA is TGCAGCGTACGGGCAGGGTCGATCAATTCACCCCTCCACTTT. Encoded protein: CSVRAGSINSPLHF.

The chain employs TRBV28 and TRBJ1-1; D not certain. The CDR3 contains 11 residues. The V end lost 8 bases, the J end lost 2 bases, and 6 bases lay between the germline ends. CDR1 and CDR2 (germline): MDHEN, SYDVKM. Written as DNA, the CDR3 is TGTGCCAGCGAGCGTAACACTGAAGCTTTCTTT. It translates to CASERNTEAFF.

This chain joins TRBV6-6 and TRBJ1-5, with 7 positions matching TRBD1. Trimming took 5 bases from V and 11 from J; bases not matched to a gene: 6. Germline CDR1 MNHNY, CDR2 SVGAGI (reference sequence). CDR3 length: 12 amino acids. The CDR3 bases are TGTGCCAGCAGTCTCCCCGGGACAGCCCAGCATTTT. Translating gives CASSLPGTAQHF.

The V and J genes are TRBV28 and TRBJ1-6, with 7 bases that match TRBD1. Germline V gene data show CDR1 as MDHEN and CDR2 as SYDVKM. V dropped 7 bases and J dropped 6; count of bases not matched to a gene: 9. There are 15 residues in the CDR3. The CDR3 here is CASTSTGAGNSPLHF. The DNA for the CDR3 is TGTGCCAGCACCTCTACAGGGGCGGGTAATTCACCCCTCCACTTT.

This rearrangement joins TRBV19 to TRBJ2-7, with 11 bases fitting TRBD1. The V and J ends lost 5 bases and 3 bases, in that order; junction bases with no gene match: 6. CDR1 and CDR2 (germline): LNHDA, SQIVND (reference sequence). The CDR3 consists of 15 residues. The CDR3 DNA reads as TGTGCCAGTAGTCAAACCGGGACAGGGGGCTACGAGCAGTACTTC. Translation gives CASSQTGTGGYEQYF.

The chain carries TRBV15 and TRBJ2-1; TRBD1 is a possible D gene (6 bases). CDR1 is LNHNV and CDR2 is YYDKDF in the germline V gene (reference sequence). The CDR3 totals 13 residues. V was clipped by 5 bases and J by 5 bases, with 10 bases between them. CDR3 nucleotide sequence: TGTGCCACCAGCTTGGACAGAGACAATGAGCAGTTCTTC. Its protein product is CATSLDRDNEQFF.

The chain joins TRBV7-2 to TRBJ2-1, with 7 bases that match TRBD2. CDR1 is SGHTA and CDR2 is FQGNSA in the germline V gene. This CDR3 is 14 amino acids long. The V and J ends lost 6 bases and 9 bases, in that order; junction bases with no gene match: 11. CDR3 sequence: CASSTKAGMGEQFF. In nucleotides, the CDR3 is TGTGCCAGCAGTACAAAAGCGGGAATGGGTGAGCAGTTCTTC.

The rearrangement links TRBV6-5 to TRBJ2-1; TRBD2 aligns across 12 bases. There are 15 residues in the CDR3. In germline, CDR1 is MNHEY, CDR2 SVGAGI. V lost 7 bases to trimming and J lost 7 bases; unmatched junction nucleotides: 8. The CDR3: CASTETSGRGNEQFF. The CDR3 bases are TGTGCCAGCACCGAGACTAGCGGGAGAGGTAATGAGCAGTTCTTC.

In this sample, this clone turned up once. The V call is TRBV6-5, the J call TRBJ1-2; D might be TRBD1 (5 bases). Trimming cost V 2 bases and J 8 bases, with 18 bases left between them. The CDR3 covers 15 residues. Germline V gene lookup returns CDR1 MNHEY and CDR2 SVGAGI. The CDR3 nucleotides read TGTGCCAGCAGTTACGCCCCTGACAGTCGGGGGGGCTACACCTTC. It encodes CASSYAPDSRGGYTF.

This chain links TRBV5-1 with TRBJ2-3, with D possibly being TRBD1 (5 bases). Trimming removed 3 bases at V and 0 bases at J, with 20 bases between. This CDR3 has 18 residues. Per the germline V gene, CDR1 is SGHRS and CDR2 is YFSETQ. The CDR3 protein is CASSSELRWQGSTDTQYF. For the CDR3, the DNA is TGCGCCAGCAGCTCGGAATTAAGGTGGCAGGGTAGCACAGATACGCAGTATTTT.

This chain links TRBV18 with TRBJ2-2, with TRBD2 as a possible D gene (5 bases). Germline lookup yields CDR1 KGHSH and CDR2 LQKENI. The ends were cut back, 1 base at V and 6 bases at J, with 12 bases in the middle. The CDR3 consists of 15 residues. CDR3 loop: CASSPLMVGAGELFF. Written as DNA, the CDR3 is TGTGCCAGCTCACCACTTATGGTCGGGGCCGGGGAGCTGTTTTTT.

The chain links TRBV7-9 to TRBJ1-4, with 7 bases fitting TRBD1. Germline lookup yields CDR1 SEHNR and CDR2 FQNEAQ (reference sequence). The CDR3 loop spans 15 amino acids. The junction had 6 bases not matched to a gene; V was cut back by 5 bases and J by 3 bases. The DNA for the CDR3 is TGTGCCAGCAGCGTCAAGGGGGCAGCTAATGAAAAACTGTTTTTT. This sequence encodes CASSVKGAANEKLFF.

To note about this clone: Other nucleotide sequences from this sample produce the same CDR3. The chain links TRBV11-2 to TRBJ1-1; D call uncertain. The CDR3 sequence is 14 residues long. CDR1 and CDR2 from the germline V gene are SGHAT and FQNNGV. The ends were cut back, 2 bases at V and 1 base at J, with 8 bases in the middle. The CDR3 loop reads CASSLRPGNTEAFF. The CDR3 DNA reads as TGTGCCAGCAGCTTAAGGCCAGGGAACACTGAAGCTTTCTTT. The full variable domain, in which reference TRBV11-2 and TRBJ1-1 provide the parts outside the CDR3, is EAGVAQSPRYKIIEKRQSVAFWCNPISGHATLYWYQQILGQGPKLLIQFQNNGVVDDSQLPKDRFSAERLKGVDSTLKIQPAKLEDSAVYLCASSLRPGNTEAFFGQGTRLTVV.